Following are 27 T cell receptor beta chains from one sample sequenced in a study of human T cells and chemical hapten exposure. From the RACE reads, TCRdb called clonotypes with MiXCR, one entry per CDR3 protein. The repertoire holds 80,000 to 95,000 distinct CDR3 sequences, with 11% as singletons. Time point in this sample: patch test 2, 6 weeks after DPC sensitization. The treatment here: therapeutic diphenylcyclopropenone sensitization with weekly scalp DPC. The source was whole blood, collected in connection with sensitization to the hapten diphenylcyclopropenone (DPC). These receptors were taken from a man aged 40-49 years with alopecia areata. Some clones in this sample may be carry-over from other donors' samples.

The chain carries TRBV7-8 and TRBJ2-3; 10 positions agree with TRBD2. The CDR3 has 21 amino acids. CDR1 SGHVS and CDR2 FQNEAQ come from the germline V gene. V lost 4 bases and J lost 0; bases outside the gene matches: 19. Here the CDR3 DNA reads TGTGCCAGCAGCTCCCAGTCGACTAGCGGGCTATTCGCGACTAGCACAGATACGCAGTATTTT. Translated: CASSSQSTSGLFATSTDTQYF. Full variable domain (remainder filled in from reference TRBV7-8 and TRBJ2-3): GAGVSQSPRYKVAKRGQDVALRCDPISGHVSLFWYQQALGQGPEFLTYFQNEAQLDKSGLPSDRFFAERPEGSVSTLKIQRTQQEDSAVYLCASSSQSTSGLFATSTDTQYFGPGTRLTVL.

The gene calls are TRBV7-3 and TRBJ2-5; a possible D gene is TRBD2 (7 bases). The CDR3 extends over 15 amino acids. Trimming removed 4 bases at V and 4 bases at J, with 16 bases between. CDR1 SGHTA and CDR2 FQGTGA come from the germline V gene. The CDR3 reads CASSSVGGQTETQYF. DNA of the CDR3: TGTGCCAGCAGCTCCGTGGGGGGGCAGACAGAGACCCAGTACTTC.

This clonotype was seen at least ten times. CDR3 DNA: TGCGCCAGCAGCTTGCTTCCGGGGAGCTATGGCTACACCTTC. It yields the protein CASSLLPGSYGYTF. The chain couples TRBV5-1 to TRBJ1-2; D gene uncertain. Per germline, CDR1 SGHRS and CDR2 YFSETQ. The CDR3 runs to 14 residues. The germline V and J ends were trimmed by 1 base and 4 bases, with 11 bases remaining between them.

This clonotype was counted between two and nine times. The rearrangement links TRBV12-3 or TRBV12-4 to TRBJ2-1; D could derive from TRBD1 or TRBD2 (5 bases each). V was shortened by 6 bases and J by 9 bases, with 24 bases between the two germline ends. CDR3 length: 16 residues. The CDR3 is CASSSTGAPPVVEQFF. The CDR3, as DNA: TGTGCCAGCAGCTCTACCGGGGCCCCTCCGGTCGTTGAGCAGTTCTTC.

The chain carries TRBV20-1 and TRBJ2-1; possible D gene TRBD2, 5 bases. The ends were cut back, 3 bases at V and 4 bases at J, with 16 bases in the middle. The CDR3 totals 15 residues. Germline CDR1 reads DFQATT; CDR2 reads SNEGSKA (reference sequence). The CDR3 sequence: CSASLQRKTYNEQFF. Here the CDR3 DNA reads TGCAGTGCTAGCCTTCAGCGGAAGACTTACAATGAGCAGTTCTTC.

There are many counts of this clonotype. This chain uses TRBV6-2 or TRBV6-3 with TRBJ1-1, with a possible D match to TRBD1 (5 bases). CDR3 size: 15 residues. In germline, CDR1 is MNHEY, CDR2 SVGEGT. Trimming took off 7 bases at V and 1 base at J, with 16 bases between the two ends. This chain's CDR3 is CASTLRDGANTEAFF. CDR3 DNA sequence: TGTGCCAGCACCCTCAGGGACGGAGCGAACACTGAAGCTTTCTTT.

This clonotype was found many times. CDR3 bases: TGTGCCAGCACCAACCGATTACAGGGTCTTGGCACTGAAGCTTTCTTT. Protein sequence: CASTNRLQGLGTEAFF. The chain employs TRBV25-1 and TRBJ1-1, with a possible D match to TRBD1 (6 bases). The CDR3 loop spans 16 amino acids. V shed 7 bases and J shed 4 bases, with 22 bases lying between them. Germline CDR1 MGHDK, CDR2 SYGVNS.

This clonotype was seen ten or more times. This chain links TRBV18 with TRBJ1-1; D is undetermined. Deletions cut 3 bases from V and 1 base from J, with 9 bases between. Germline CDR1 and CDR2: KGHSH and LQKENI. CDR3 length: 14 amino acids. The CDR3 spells CASSPILTNTEAFF. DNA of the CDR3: TGTGCCAGCTCACCTATTCTCACGAACACTGAAGCTTTCTTT.

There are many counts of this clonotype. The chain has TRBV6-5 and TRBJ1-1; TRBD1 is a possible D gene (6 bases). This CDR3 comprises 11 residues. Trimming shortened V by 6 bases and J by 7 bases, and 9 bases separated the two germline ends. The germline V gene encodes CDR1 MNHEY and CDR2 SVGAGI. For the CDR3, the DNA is TGTGCCAGCAGCAACAGGGTTGAAGCTTTCTTT. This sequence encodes CASSNRVEAFF.

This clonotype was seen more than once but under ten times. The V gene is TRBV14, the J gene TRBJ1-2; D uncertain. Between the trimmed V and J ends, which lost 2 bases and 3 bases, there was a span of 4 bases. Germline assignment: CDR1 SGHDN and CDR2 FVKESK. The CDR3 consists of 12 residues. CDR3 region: CASSQTYYGYTF. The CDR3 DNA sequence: TGTGCCAGCAGCCAAACGTACTATGGCTACACCTTC.

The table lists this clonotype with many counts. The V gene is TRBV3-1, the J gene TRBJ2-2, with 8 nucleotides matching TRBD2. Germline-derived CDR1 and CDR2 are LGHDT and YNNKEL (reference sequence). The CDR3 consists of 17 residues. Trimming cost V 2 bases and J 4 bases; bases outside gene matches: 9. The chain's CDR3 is CASSQSSSGRLTGELFF. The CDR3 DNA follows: TGTGCCAGCAGCCAAAGTTCCAGCGGGAGACTCACCGGGGAGCTGTTTTTT.

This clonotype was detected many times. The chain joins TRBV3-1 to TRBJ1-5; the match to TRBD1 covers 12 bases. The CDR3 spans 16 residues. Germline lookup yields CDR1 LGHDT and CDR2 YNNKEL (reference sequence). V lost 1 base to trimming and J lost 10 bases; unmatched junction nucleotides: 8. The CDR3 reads CASSQGGTGGWIPQHF. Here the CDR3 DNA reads TGTGCCAGCAGCCAAGGTGGGACAGGGGGCTGGATCCCCCAGCATTTT.

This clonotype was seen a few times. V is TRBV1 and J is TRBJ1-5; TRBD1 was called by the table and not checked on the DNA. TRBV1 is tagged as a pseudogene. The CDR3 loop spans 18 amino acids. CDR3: CTSSQIGQGENSNQPQHF. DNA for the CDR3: TGCACCAGCAGCCAAATCGGACAGGGAGAGAATAGCAATCAGCCCCAGCATTTT.

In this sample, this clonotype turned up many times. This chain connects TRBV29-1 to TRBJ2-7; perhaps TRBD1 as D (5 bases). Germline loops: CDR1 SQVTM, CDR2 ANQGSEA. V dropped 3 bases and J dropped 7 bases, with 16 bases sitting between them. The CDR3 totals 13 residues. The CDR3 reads CSVDSPGMGEQYF. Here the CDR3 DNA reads TGCAGCGTTGATTCCCCAGGGATGGGGGAGCAGTACTTC.

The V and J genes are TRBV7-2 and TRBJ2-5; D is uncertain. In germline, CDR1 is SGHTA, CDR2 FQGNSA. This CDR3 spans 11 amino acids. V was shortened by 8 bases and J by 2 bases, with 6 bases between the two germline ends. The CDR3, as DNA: TGTGCCAGCCCCCAGCAAGAGACCCAGTACTTC. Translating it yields CASPQQETQYF.

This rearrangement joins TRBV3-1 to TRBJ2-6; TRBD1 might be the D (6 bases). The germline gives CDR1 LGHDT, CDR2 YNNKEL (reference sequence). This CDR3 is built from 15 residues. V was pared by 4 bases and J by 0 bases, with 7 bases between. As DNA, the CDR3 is TGTGCCAGCAGCCGGGACACCTCTGGGGCCAACGTCCTGACTTTC. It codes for CASSRDTSGANVLTF.

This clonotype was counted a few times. The CDR3 region has the DNA TGTGCCAGCAGCCATGGGGGACAGGGGACTGAAGCTTTCTTT. Translating gives CASSHGGQGTEAFF. V usage is TRBV3-1 and J usage is TRBJ1-1; the match to TRBD1 covers 10 bases. Germline CDR1 is LGHDT and CDR2 is YNNKEL (reference sequence). CDR3 size: 14 residues. V trimming: 3 bases; J trimming: 5 bases; junction bases outside the gene matches: 3.

CDR3 DNA sequence: TGTGCCAGCAGTCCTGGACGGCGGTATAGCAATCAGCCCCAGCATTTT. This encodes CASSPGRRYSNQPQHF. The chain uses TRBV28 and TRBJ1-5, with D uncertain. The V end was cut by 5 bases, the J end by 0 bases, with 14 bases between. The CDR3 is made up of 16 amino acids. Per germline, CDR1 MDHEN and CDR2 SYDVKM.

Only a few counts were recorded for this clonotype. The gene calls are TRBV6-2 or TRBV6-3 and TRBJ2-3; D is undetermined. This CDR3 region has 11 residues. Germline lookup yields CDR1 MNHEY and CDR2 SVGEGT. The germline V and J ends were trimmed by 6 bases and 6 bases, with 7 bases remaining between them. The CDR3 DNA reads TGTGCCAGCAGAGAAACCGATACGCAGTATTTT. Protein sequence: CASRETDTQYF.

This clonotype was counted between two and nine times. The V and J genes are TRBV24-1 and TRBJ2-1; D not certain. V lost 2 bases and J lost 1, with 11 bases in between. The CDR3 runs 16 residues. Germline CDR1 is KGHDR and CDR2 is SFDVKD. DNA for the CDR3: TGTGCCACCAGTGATTCGCGGTCCGGGTCCTACAATGAGCAGTTCTTC. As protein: CATSDSRSGSYNEQFF.

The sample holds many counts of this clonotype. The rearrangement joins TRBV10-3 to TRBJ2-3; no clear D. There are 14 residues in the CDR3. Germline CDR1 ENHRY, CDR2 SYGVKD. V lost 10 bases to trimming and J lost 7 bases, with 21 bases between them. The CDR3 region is CATTESTDLYTQYF. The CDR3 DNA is TGTGCCACCACAGAGTCGACGGACCTGTATACGCAGTATTTT.

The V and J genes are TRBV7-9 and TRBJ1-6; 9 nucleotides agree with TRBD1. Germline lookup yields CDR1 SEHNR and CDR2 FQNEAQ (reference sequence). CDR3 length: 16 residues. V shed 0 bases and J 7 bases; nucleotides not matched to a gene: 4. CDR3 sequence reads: CASSLASGTGNSPLHF. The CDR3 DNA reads TGTGCCAGCAGCTTAGCGAGCGGGACAGGGAATTCACCCCTCCACTTT.

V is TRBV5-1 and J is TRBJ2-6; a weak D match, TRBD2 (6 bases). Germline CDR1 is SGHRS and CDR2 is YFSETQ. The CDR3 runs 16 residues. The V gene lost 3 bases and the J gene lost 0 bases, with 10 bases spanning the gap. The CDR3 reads CASSSGLFSGANVLTF. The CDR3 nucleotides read TGCGCCAGCAGCTCGGGACTTTTCTCTGGGGCCAACGTCCTGACTTTC. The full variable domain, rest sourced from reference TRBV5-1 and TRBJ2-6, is KAGVTQTPRYLIKTRGQQVTLSCSPISGHRSVSWYQQTPGQGLQFLFEYFSETQRNKGNFPGRFSGRQFSNSRSEMNVSTLELGDSALYLCASSSGLFSGANVLTFGAGSRLTVL.

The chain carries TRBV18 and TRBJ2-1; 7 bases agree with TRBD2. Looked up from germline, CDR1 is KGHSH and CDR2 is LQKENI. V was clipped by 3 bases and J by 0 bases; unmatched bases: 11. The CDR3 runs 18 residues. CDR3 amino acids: CASSPSGSAGSSYNEQFF. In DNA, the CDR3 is TGTGCCAGCTCACCTTCCGGGTCAGCGGGGAGCTCCTACAATGAGCAGTTCTTC. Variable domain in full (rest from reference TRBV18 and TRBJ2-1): NAGVMQNPRHLVRRRGQEARLRCSPMKGHSHVYWYRQLPEEGLKFMVYLQKENIIDESGMPKERFSAEFPKEGPSILRIQQVVRGDSAAYFCASSPSGSAGSSYNEQFFGPGTRLTVL.

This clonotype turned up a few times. The DNA of the CDR3 is TGTGCCAGTAGACTAGCCCCCAGCACAGATACGCAGTATTTT. Translation gives CASRLAPSTDTQYF. The rearrangement links TRBV19 to TRBJ2-3; maybe TRBD2 (6 bases). Trimming removed 6 bases from V and 0 bases from J, with 10 bases in between. The CDR3 extends over 14 amino acids. Germline V gives CDR1 LNHDA, CDR2 SQIVND (reference sequence).

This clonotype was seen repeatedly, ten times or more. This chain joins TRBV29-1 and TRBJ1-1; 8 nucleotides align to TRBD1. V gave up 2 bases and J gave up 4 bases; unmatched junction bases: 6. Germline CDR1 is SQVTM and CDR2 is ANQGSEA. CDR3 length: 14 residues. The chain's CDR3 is CSVEKTGAATEAFF. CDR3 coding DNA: TGCAGCGTTGAAAAGACAGGGGCGGCCACTGAAGCTTTCTTT.

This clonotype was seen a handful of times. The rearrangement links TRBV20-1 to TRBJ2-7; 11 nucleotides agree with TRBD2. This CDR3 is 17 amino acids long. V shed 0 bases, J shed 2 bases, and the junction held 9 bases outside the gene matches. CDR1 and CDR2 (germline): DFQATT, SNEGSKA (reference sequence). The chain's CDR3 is CSARDLLAGGLTYEQYF. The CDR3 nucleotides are TGCAGTGCTAGAGATCTTCTAGCGGGAGGACTAACCTACGAGCAGTACTTC.